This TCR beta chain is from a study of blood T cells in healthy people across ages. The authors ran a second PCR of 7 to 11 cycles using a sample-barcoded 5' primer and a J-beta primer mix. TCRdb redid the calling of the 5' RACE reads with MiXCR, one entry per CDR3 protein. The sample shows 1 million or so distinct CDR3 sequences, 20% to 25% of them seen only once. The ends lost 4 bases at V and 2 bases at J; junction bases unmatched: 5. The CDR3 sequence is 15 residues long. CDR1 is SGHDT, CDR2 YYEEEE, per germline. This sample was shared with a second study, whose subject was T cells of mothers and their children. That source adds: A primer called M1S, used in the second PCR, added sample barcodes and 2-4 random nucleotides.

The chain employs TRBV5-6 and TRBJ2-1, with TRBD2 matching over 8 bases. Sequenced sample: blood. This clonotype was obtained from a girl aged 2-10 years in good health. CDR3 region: CASSPRAGAYNEQFF. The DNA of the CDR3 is TGTGCCAGCAGCCCGCGAGCGGGGGCCTACAATGAGCAGTTCTTC.